This T cell receptor beta chain was obtained from a study of OX40 agonist ivuxolimab in advanced cancers. There are 15 residues in the CDR3. V dropped 5 bases and J dropped 0 bases, with 9 bases sitting between them. Germline CDR1 reads SGHNT; CDR2 reads YYREEE (reference sequence). Profiled with immunoSEQ multiplex PCR; TCRdb holds only in-frame clones, not every one. The sample gives 28,000 or so clones, approximately 91% of which show up once; approximately 25% is in the top ten. This sequence was found in an adult with an advanced solid tumor such as melanoma, head and neck, liver or kidney cancer. The specimen was CD4+ or CD8+ T cells sorted from blood, collected in a trial of the OX40 agonist ivuxolimab. The gene calls are TRBV5-4 and TRBJ2-6; D is undetermined. The CDR3 region has the DNA TGTGCCAGCAGACCAGTGTACTCTGGGGCCAACGTCCTGACTTTC. Translation: CASRPVYSGANVLTF.